Presented here are 17 T cell receptor beta chains from one specimen sequenced in a study of T cell responses to AZD1222 COVID-19 vaccine. This table comes from immunoSEQ multiplex PCR, and its TCRdb copy is limited to in-frame clones, with some not included. Altogether over 150,000 clones are present, around 85% being singletons, with the ten largest covering under 7%. The starting material was peripheral blood, obtained on day 0 of MenACWY control vaccination. These receptors were taken from an adult in good health.

The chain couples TRBV7-2 to TRBJ1-1; 8 bases are a match to TRBD1. Per the germline V gene, CDR1 is SGHTA and CDR2 is FQGNSA. The CDR3 is 13 amino acids. V lost 5 bases to trimming and J lost 5 bases; unmatched junction nucleotides: 4. This chain's CDR3 is CASSLRQGTEAFF. The CDR3 DNA reads TGTGCCAGCAGCCTTCGACAGGGGACTGAAGCTTTCTTT.

This chain joins TRBV6-2 or TRBV6-3 and TRBJ1-1; maybe TRBD1 (5 bases). Germline V gives CDR1 MNHEY, CDR2 SVGEGT. The V end lost 0 bases, the J end lost 5 bases, and 16 bases lay between the germline ends. The CDR3 totals 16 residues. CDR3 region: CASSYSPFTRGTEAFF. CDR3 sequence (DNA): TGTGCCAGCAGTTACTCACCTTTTACACGGGGGACTGAAGCTTTCTTT.

The chain uses TRBV18 and TRBJ1-2, with 7 bases aligning to TRBD1. The CDR3 is 14 residues long. Germline CDR1 is KGHSH and CDR2 is LQKENI. Trimming cost V 3 bases and J 6 bases; bases outside gene matches: 7. CDR3: CASSPSTGADGYTF. The CDR3 DNA sequence: TGTGCCAGCTCACCCTCTACAGGGGCCGATGGCTACACCTTC.

The J gene is TRBJ2-7, the V gene TRBV5-4; either TRBD1 or TRBD2 may supply D (5 bases each). This CDR3 is built from 14 residues. Germline V lookup: CDR1 SGHNT, CDR2 YYREEE (reference sequence). Trimming took off 4 bases at V and 0 bases at J, with 11 bases between the two ends. The CDR3, as DNA: TGTGCCAGCAGCGGGGGATTTGGCTCCTACGAGCAGTACTTC. It encodes CASSGGFGSYEQYF.

This chain uses TRBV6-2 or TRBV6-3 with TRBJ2-7; TRBD1 matches 7 bases. The CDR3 has 15 residues. V was pared by 2 bases and J by 6 bases, with 10 bases of the junction left unmatched. Germline-derived CDR1 and CDR2 are MNHEY and SVGEGT. In DNA form, the CDR3 reads TGTGCCAGCAGTTACCCCACAAAACAGGGGTTCGAGCAGTACTTC. As protein: CASSYPTKQGFEQYF.

V gene TRBV7-3 combines with J gene TRBJ2-1; the D is unclear. There are 12 residues in the CDR3. The V end was cut by 4 bases, the J end by 7 bases, with 8 bases between. The germline V gene has CDR1 SGHTA and CDR2 FQGTGA. The CDR3 nucleotides are TGTGCCAGCAGCTCGACTCTAAATGAGCAGTTCTTC. Its protein product is CASSSTLNEQFF.

The V call is TRBV5-6, the J call TRBJ1-2, with D maybe TRBD1 (6 bases). V was clipped by 0 bases and J by 7 bases, with 13 bases between them. Germline CDR1 SGHDT, CDR2 YYEEEE. The CDR3 extends over 14 amino acids. CDR3: CASSLALGASGYTF. The CDR3 bases are TGTGCCAGCAGCTTGGCCCTGGGGGCGAGTGGCTACACCTTC.

The chain couples TRBV18 to TRBJ2-4, with TRBD1 matching over 7 bases. V lost 3 bases and J lost 0; bases outside the gene matches: 5. The germline gives CDR1 KGHSH, CDR2 LQKENI. CDR3 length: 16 amino acids. CDR3 in amino acids: CASSPGTGVAKNIQYF. CDR3 DNA: TGTGCCAGCTCACCCGGTACAGGGGTAGCCAAAAACATTCAGTACTTC.

The V call is TRBV27, the J call TRBJ1-2, with 10 bases that match TRBD1. Looked up from germline, CDR1 is MNHEY and CDR2 is SMNVEV (reference sequence). Trimming removed 2 bases from V and 8 bases from J; junction bases left unmatched: 8. This CDR3 region has 15 residues. The CDR3 nucleotides are TGTGCCAGCAGTTTAGAGACAGGGGGCGCATGGGGCTACACCTTC. Amino acids: CASSLETGGAWGYTF.

This chain connects TRBV4-2 to TRBJ1-1; D is uncertain. Germline CDR1 LGHNA, CDR2 YNFKEQ. Trimming took 3 bases from V and 3 from J, leaving 11 bases between them. The CDR3 contains 14 residues. CDR3 protein: CASSHAGGYTEAFF. CDR3 DNA: TGTGCCAGCAGCCACGCCGGAGGGTACACTGAAGCTTTCTTT.

The chain has TRBV5-1 and TRBJ1-1; D remains unclear. CDR1 SGHRS and CDR2 YFSETQ come from the germline V gene. The CDR3 sequence is 14 residues long. V was trimmed by 4 bases and J by 8 bases, leaving 18 bases between them. CDR3 in DNA: TGCGCCAGCAGCACCTGGACCCGAAACAACGAAGCTTTCTTT. It specifies CASSTWTRNNEAFF.

V and J are TRBV29-1 and TRBJ2-6; no clear D. Trimming pared 4 bases from V and 4 bases from J, leaving 17 bases between. The CDR3 is 16 residues long. Germline V gene data show CDR1 as SQVTM and CDR2 as ANQGSEA. This chain's CDR3 is CSVGIGEIWGANVLTF. CDR3 coding DNA: TGCAGCGTTGGCATCGGTGAGATCTGGGGGGCCAACGTCCTGACTTTC.

The V call is TRBV27, the J call TRBJ1-1, with TRBD1 as a possible D gene (6 bases). Germline V gene sequence: CDR1 MNHEY, CDR2 SMNVEV (reference sequence). The CDR3 has 14 residues. V shed 6 bases and J shed 1 base, with 12 bases lying between them. The CDR3 nucleotides are TGTGCCAGCAGCCTCAGGGGTTCGAACACTGAAGCTTTCTTT. Protein: CASSLRGSNTEAFF.

The CDR3 region is CASSSGQRSPLHF. CDR3 DNA sequence: TGTGCCAGCAGCTCGGGACAGCGCTCACCCCTCCACTTT. This chain uses TRBV11-3 with TRBJ1-6; 7 nucleotides line up with TRBD1. Trimming at V came to 4 bases and at J to 10 bases, leaving 4 bases not matched to a gene. This CDR3 comprises 13 residues. Germline assignment: CDR1 SGHNT and CDR2 YENEEA.

The chain employs TRBV15 and TRBJ1-5; D is ambiguous. This CDR3 has 15 amino acids. V lost 0 bases to trimming and J lost 7 bases, with 13 bases between them. Germline CDR1 is LNHNV and CDR2 is YYDKDF (reference sequence). The CDR3 spells CATSRDYGSGQPQHF. CDR3 nucleotide sequence: TGTGCCACCAGCAGAGATTACGGGAGTGGGCAGCCCCAGCATTTT.

V is TRBV28 and J is TRBJ2-7, with a tentative D call TRBD2 (6 bases). V shed 6 bases and J shed 0 bases, with 12 bases lying between them. The germline CDR1 and CDR2 sequences are MDHEN and SYDVKM. This CDR3 comprises 14 residues. The CDR3 loop is CASSRDSSSYEQYV. The DNA for the CDR3 is TGTGCCAGCAGCCGGGACTCGAGCTCCTACGAGCAGTACGTC.

The count of this clone is one. The gene calls are TRBV28 and TRBJ2-5, with D possibly matching TRBD1 (6 bases). V was cut by 5 bases and J by 5 bases, with 12 bases left in between. The germline gives CDR1 MDHEN, CDR2 SYDVKM. The CDR3 loop spans 13 amino acids. The CDR3 protein is CASSTGSWETQYF. CDR3 nucleotide sequence: TGTGCCAGCAGTACAGGGTCCTGGGAGACCCAGTACTTC.